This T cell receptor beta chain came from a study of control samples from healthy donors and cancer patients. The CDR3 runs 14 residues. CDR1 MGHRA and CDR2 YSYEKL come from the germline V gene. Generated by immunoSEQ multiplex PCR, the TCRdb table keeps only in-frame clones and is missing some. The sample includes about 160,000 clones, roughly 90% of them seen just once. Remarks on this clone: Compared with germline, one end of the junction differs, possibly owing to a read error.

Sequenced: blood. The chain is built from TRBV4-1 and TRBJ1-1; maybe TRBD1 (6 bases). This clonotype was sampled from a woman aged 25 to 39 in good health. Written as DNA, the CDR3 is TGCGCCAGCAGCGGGAGGACAGTGAACACTGAAACTTTCTTT. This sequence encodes CASSGRTVNTETFF.